This T cell receptor (beta chain) appears in the sequencing data of a study of T cells in localized non-small cell lung cancer (dated by TCRdb to between 2020 and 2021). With respect to the entire study: The study analyzed T cell repertoires of a few hundred early-stage NSCLC patients, comparing tumors and uninvolved tumor-adjacent lungs. The cohort was made up of around 250 treatment-naive NSCLC patients whose localized lung tumors had been resected. NSCLC patients had a mean age of around 61 years, and around 140 were male and about 110 female. Study-wide findings and limitations: Because multi-region tumor sequencing was not performed, intratumor heterogeneity could not be ruled out. A median of around 50 of the top 100 tumor clones were detected in paired uninvolved adjacent lung, and around 30 of these tumor clones were also found among the top 100 clones of the paired uninvolved adjacent lung. Uninvolved tumor-adjacent lung showed the highest T cell clonality, higher than tumor, which suggests more focused antigenic responses in the uninvolved tumor-adjacent lung. Longer overall survival was associated with higher blood T cell density, whereas shorter survival was associated with higher adjacent-lung clonality. Because the study design was exploratory, TCR variables were selected using unadjusted p-values without false-discovery rate correction.

At diagnosis, tumor, uninvolved tumor-adjacent lung and peripheral blood were collected and then preserved as a mix of FFPE and fresh-frozen material. Blood samples were analyzed as peripheral blood mononuclear cells for TCR repertoire profiling. The immunoSEQ Assay was used to sequence TCR beta CDR3 regions from DNA. In the source study's methods: T cell density was computed as TCR beta template counts normalized to usable DNA estimated by amplifying housekeeping genes. Richness was estimated using the preseqR package, with extrapolation to 400,000 templates for PBMC samples and to 120,000 templates for tissue samples. Clonality was taken to be one minus Pielou's evenness. Tissue-enriched TCRs were identified by differential abundance testing using productive amino-acid clonotypes, minimum total count 5 and alpha 0.1. The Jaccard Index and the Morisita Overlap Index were used to measure how much the repertoires overlapped between compartments. GLIPH grouped TCR beta CDR3s together with public tetramer-defined viral CDR3s, and a viral motif had to include at least three viral sequences and show V-gene enrichment. As stored in TCRdb, this immuneACCESS dataset retains in-frame rearrangements with V and J assigned. A fraction of the clones does not appear; measured against another copy, unresolved V genes explain less than half of the discrepancy, and the remainder lacks a known reason. V and J calls and clone size are given by that table; D and trimming were obtained from the DNA. This sample comprises roughly 29,000 clones, 80% to 85% of them detected only once. The ten largest make up approximately 5.3% of the sample.

About this clone itself: The target of this receptor is not known. No much larger clone is present one base from it, and per-base qualities are unavailable.

The CDR3 measures 12 amino acids from cysteine to phenylalanine. The kept DNA is CDR3 alone, 36 bases in frame from the first base. V is trimmed back by 1 base and J by 4 bases, and the junction contains 0 bases that no gene match accounts for. Via the germline V gene (reference sequence), CDR1 is GTSNPN and CDR2 SVGIG. The chain employs TRBV30 and TRBJ1-2, with 7 bases aligning to TRBD1. The sample here was peripheral blood mononuclear cells, taken before any cancer treatment. The source of this sequence is a man aged 35-69 years with stage III lung adenocarcinoma. The DNA sequence is TGTGCCTGGAGTGGGACAGGCTATGGCTACACCTTC. The resulting protein is CAWSGTGYGYTF.